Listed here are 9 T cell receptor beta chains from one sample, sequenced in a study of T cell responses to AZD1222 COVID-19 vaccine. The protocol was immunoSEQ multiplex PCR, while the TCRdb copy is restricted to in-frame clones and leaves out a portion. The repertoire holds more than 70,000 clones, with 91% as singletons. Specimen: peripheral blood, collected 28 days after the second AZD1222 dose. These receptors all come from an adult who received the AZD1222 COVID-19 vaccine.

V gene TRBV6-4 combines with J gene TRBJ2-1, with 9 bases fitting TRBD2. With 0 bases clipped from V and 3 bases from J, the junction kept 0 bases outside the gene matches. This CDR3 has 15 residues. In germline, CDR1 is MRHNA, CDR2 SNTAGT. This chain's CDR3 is CASSDSSGSYNEQFF. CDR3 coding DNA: TGTGCCAGCAGTGACTCTAGCGGGAGCTACAATGAGCAGTTCTTC.

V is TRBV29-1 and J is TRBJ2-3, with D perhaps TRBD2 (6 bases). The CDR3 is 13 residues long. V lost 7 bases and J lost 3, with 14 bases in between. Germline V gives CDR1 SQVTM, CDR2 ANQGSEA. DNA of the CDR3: TGCAGCGGCGGGGACGGTGTGACAGATACGCAGTATTTT. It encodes CSGGDGVTDTQYF.

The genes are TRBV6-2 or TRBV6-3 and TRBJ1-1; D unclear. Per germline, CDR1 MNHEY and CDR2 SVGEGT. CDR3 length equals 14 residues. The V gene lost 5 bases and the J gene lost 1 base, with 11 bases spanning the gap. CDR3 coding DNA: TGTGCCAGCAGTCCCTGGACGGGGAACACTGAAGCTTTCTTT. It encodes CASSPWTGNTEAFF.

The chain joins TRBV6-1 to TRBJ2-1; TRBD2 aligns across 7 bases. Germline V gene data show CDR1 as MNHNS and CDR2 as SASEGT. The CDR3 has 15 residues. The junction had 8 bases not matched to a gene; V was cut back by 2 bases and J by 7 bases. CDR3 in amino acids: CASSEYWREINEQFF. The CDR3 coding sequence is TGTGCCAGCAGTGAATATTGGCGGGAGATAAATGAGCAGTTCTTC.

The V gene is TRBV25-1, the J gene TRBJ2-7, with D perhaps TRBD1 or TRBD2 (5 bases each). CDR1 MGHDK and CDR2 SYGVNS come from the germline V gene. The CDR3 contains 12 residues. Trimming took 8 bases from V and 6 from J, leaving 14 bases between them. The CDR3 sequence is CASSFGTGEQYF. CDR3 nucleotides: TGTGCCAGCTCCTTTGGGACGGGCGAGCAGTACTTC.

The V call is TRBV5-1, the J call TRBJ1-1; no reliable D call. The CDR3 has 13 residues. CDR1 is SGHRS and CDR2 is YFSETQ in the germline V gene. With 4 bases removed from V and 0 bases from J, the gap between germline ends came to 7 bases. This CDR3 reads CASSKFMNTEAFF. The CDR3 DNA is TGCGCCAGCAGCAAGTTCATGAACACTGAAGCTTTCTTT.

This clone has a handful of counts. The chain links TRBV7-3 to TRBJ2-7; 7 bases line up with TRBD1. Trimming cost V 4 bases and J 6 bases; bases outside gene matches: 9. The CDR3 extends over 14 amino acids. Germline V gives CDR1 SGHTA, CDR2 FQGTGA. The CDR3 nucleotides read TGTGCCAGCAGCTACGGGACAGCCTCTGGCGAGCAGTACTTC. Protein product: CASSYGTASGEQYF. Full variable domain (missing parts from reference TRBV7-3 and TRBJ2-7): GAGVSQTPSNKVTEKGKYVELRCDPISGHTALYWYRQSLGQGPEFLIYFQGTGAADDSGLPNDRFFAVRPEGSVSTLKIQRTERGDSAVYLCASSYGTASGEQYFGPGTRLTVT.

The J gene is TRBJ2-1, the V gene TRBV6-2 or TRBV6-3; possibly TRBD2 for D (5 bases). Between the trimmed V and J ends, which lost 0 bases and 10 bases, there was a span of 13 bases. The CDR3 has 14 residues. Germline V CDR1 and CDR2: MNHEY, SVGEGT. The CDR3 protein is CASSYSTGVGEQFF. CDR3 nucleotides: TGTGCCAGCAGTTACTCAACCGGGGTTGGGGAGCAGTTCTTC.

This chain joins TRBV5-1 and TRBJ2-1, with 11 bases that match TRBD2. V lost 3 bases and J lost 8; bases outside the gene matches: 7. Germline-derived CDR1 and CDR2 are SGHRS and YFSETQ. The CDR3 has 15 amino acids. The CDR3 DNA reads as TGCGCCAGCAGCTACATAGCGGGAGGGCCCGATGAGCAGTTCTTC. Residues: CASSYIAGGPDEQFF.